This TCR beta chain appears in the sequencing data of a study of identical twins. Points from the study as a whole: It was out-of-frame TCR alpha sharing in monozygotic twins that models underestimated. For cord blood, abundant beta clonotypes had fewer insertions, unlike memory repertoires, which showed none. Within twin pairs, the out-of-frame alpha sequences they shared showed excess low generation probability.

This clonotype was found many times. What it binds is unknown. From the 5' RACE reads, TCRdb called clonotypes with MiXCR, one entry per CDR3 protein. The data show about 660,000 distinct CDR3 sequences, over 8.5% seen once. The same data also went into a second study, on yellow fever vaccine responses in identical twins.

The TCR originated in a woman between 18 and 30 years old in good health. The sample consisted of PBMCs.

The CDR3, as DNA: TGTGCCACCAGTGATTTGCCGGCAGATACGCAGTATTTT. Protein: CATSDLPADTQYF. This chain uses TRBV24-1 with TRBJ2-3; D is undetermined. There are 13 residues in the CDR3. V gave up 0 bases and J gave up 4 bases, with 4 bases separating them. Germline V gene data show CDR1 as KGHDR and CDR2 as SFDVKD.